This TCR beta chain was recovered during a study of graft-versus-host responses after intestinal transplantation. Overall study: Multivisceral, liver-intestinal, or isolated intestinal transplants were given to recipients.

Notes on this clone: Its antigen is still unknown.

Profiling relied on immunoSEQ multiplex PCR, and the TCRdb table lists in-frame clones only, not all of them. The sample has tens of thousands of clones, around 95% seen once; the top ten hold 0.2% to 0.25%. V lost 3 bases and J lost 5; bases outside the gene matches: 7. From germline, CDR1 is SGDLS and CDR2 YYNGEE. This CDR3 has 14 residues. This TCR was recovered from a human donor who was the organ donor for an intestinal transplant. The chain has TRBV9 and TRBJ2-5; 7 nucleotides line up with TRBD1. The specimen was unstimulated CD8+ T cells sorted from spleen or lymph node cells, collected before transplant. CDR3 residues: CASSGNRGPETQYF. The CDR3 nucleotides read TGTGCCAGCAGCGGAAACAGGGGTCCGGAGACCCAGTACTTC.